These 22 T cell receptor beta chains came from one sample sequenced in a study of blood T cell repertoires in COVID-19. The table came from immunoSEQ multiplex PCR; TCRdb's copy has only in-frame clones and leaves some out. The sample lists 110,000 or so clones; 70% to 90% were seen once. Material: peripheral blood. The receptors come from a woman aged 45-59 years with acute or convalescent COVID-19.

J is TRBJ2-2 and V is TRBV18; D gene uncertain. The CDR3 has 17 residues. Germline values: CDR1 KGHSH, CDR2 LQKENI. Trimming took off 9 bases at V and 4 bases at J, with 24 bases between the two ends. Here the CDR3 DNA reads TGTGCCAGTGACACCTCTGAGTTCAGGCCCCCCACCGGGGAGCTGTTTTTT. Translated: CASDTSEFRPPTGELFF.

This clone was counted only a few times. The chain is built from TRBV9 and TRBJ2-7; 9 nucleotides match TRBD1. Trimming at V came to 0 bases and at J to 6 bases, leaving 7 bases not matched to a gene. This CDR3 is 15 amino acids long. Looked up from germline, CDR1 is SGDLS and CDR2 is YYNGEE. The CDR3 protein is CASSVVGQGSGEQYF. CDR3 DNA sequence: TGTGCCAGCAGCGTAGTCGGACAGGGGTCGGGCGAGCAGTACTTC. Based on the CDR3 plus reference TRBV9 and TRBJ2-7, the full variable domain is DSGVTQTPKHLITATGQRVTLRCSPRSGDLSVYWYQQSLDQGLQFLIQYYNGEERAKGNILERFSAQQFPDLHSELNLSSLELGDSALYFCASSVVGQGSGEQYFGPGTRLTVT.

This clone was picked up one time. The CDR3 here is CASSIEGDYEQYF. DNA for the CDR3: TGTGCCAGTAGTATAGAAGGAGATTACGAGCAGTACTTC. The J gene is TRBJ2-7, the V gene TRBV19; D not certain. The length of the CDR3 is 13 residues. The V end lost 0 bases, the J end lost 4 bases, and 7 bases lay between the germline ends. Germline V gives CDR1 LNHDA, CDR2 SQIVND (reference sequence).

The genes are TRBV6-2 or TRBV6-3 and TRBJ1-1; 7 bases are shared with TRBD1. CDR3 length equals 16 residues. Germline V lookup: CDR1 MNHEY, CDR2 SVGEGT. The V segment lost 6 bases and the J segment 1 base; nucleotides outside the gene matches: 11. CDR3 amino acids: CASSPIGGAGNTEAFF. CDR3 in DNA: TGTGCCAGCAGCCCTATAGGGGGCGCGGGGAACACTGAAGCTTTCTTT.

V usage is TRBV24-1 and J usage is TRBJ1-1; TRBD1 agrees at 10 bases. This CDR3 has 17 amino acids. Per the germline V gene, CDR1 is KGHDR and CDR2 is SFDVKD. Trimming at V came to 3 bases and at J to 5 bases, leaving 11 bases not matched to a gene. The CDR3: CATSDHPGQGRGTEAFF. DNA for the CDR3: TGTGCCACCAGTGATCACCCGGGACAGGGGAGAGGGACTGAAGCTTTCTTT.

The chain carries TRBV2 and TRBJ2-7; D possibly corresponds to TRBD1 (5 bases). The germline gives CDR1 SNHLY, CDR2 FYNNEI. This CDR3 is 11 amino acids long. Between the trimmed V and J ends, which lost 10 bases and 3 bases, there was a span of 10 bases. The CDR3 reads CATHDSYEQYF. In DNA form, the CDR3 reads TGTGCCACCCACGACAGCTACGAGCAGTACTTC.

The chain employs TRBV19 and TRBJ1-2; 7 bases are a match to TRBD1. The CDR3 runs to 13 residues. Germline V gene sequence: CDR1 LNHDA, CDR2 SQIVND (reference sequence). The ends lost 6 bases at V and 8 bases at J; junction bases unmatched: 9. CDR3 sequence (DNA): TGTGCCAGTAGCGTCGACAGGGCGGCCGGCTACACCTTC. It specifies CASSVDRAAGYTF.

This sequence joins TRBV2 and TRBJ1-1, with D maybe TRBD1 (6 bases). CDR1 is SNHLY and CDR2 is FYNNEI in the germline V gene. The CDR3 has 17 amino acids. Trimming left V 1 base short and J 3 bases short, with 18 bases between. CDR3 sequence: CASSEDVAGEGHTEAFF. Written as DNA, the CDR3 is TGTGCCAGCAGTGAAGATGTGGCAGGGGAAGGTCACACTGAAGCTTTCTTT.

V is TRBV2 and J is TRBJ2-5; 7 nucleotides align to TRBD2. This CDR3 contains 17 residues. The V gene's germline CDR1 is SNHLY and CDR2 FYNNEI. Unmatched junction bases numbered 13, after V lost 4 bases and J lost 2 bases. The CDR3 is CASSAGGGERTQETQYF. In nucleotides, the CDR3 is TGTGCCAGCAGTGCGGGAGGTGGAGAGCGGACGCAAGAGACCCAGTACTTC.

The V gene is TRBV7-8, the J gene TRBJ2-1; 14 nucleotides agree with TRBD2. CDR3 length: 16 residues. The germline gives CDR1 SGHVS, CDR2 FQNEAQ. Losses at the gene ends were 1 base for V and 8 bases for J; bases not matched to a gene: 4. The CDR3 region has the DNA TGTGCCAGCAGCTTAGAAAGACTAGCGGGGGGGGATGAGCAGTTCTTC. This gives the protein CASSLERLAGGDEQFF.

The chain is built from TRBV28 and TRBJ1-2, with TRBD1 as a possible D gene (6 bases). With 5 bases removed from V and 4 bases from J, the gap between germline ends came to 14 bases. The CDR3 totals 14 residues. The germline CDR1 and CDR2 sequences are MDHEN and SYDVKM. CDR3 residues: CASSPPRTVYGYTF. For the CDR3, the DNA is TGTGCCAGCAGTCCCCCAAGGACAGTCTATGGCTACACCTTC.

This clone was detected once. This chain joins TRBV7-2 and TRBJ2-3, with 8 bases fitting TRBD2. CDR1 and CDR2 (germline): SGHTA, FQGNSA. The V segment lost 2 bases and the J segment 2 bases; nucleotides outside the gene matches: 9. The length of the CDR3 is 17 residues. The CDR3 loop reads CASSLRASGRVTDTQYF. The CDR3, as DNA: TGTGCCAGCAGCTTAAGGGCTAGCGGGCGAGTCACAGATACGCAGTATTTT.

DNA of the CDR3: TGTGCCACCTCCCCCAGGGTTTACGCTGAAGCTTTCTTT. Its protein is CATSPRVYAEAFF. The chain joins TRBV2 to TRBJ1-1, with D maybe TRBD1 (5 bases). V lost 10 bases to trimming and J lost 6 bases, with 18 bases between them. The CDR3 runs 13 residues. Germline V gives CDR1 SNHLY, CDR2 FYNNEI. Filled out from reference TRBV2 and TRBJ1-1, the complete variable domain reads EPEVTQTPSHQVTQMGQEVILRCVPISNHLYFYWYRQILGQKVEFLVSFYNNEISEKSEIFDDQFSVERPDGSNFTLKIRSTKLEDSAMYFCATSPRVYAEAFFGQGTRLTVV.

The V and J genes are TRBV7-3 and TRBJ2-7; no definite D call. V lost 5 bases and J 7 bases, leaving 18 bases between the germline ends. Germline V gene lookup returns CDR1 SGHTA and CDR2 FQGTGA. The CDR3 contains 14 residues. CDR3 loop: CASSPYPSVSEQYF. In DNA form, the CDR3 reads TGTGCCAGCAGCCCCTACCCTTCGGTCTCAGAGCAGTACTTC.

The rearrangement joins TRBV7-2 to TRBJ2-5; D unresolved. Germline V gene sequence: CDR1 SGHTA, CDR2 FQGNSA. The CDR3 contains 14 residues. Trimming pared 5 bases from V and 1 base from J, leaving 11 bases between. This CDR3 is CASSPDTSQETQYF. The CDR3 bases are TGTGCCAGCAGCCCCGATACAAGCCAAGAGACCCAGTACTTC. Full variable domain (outside the CDR3, taken from reference TRBV7-2 and TRBJ2-5): GAGVSQSPSNKVTEKGKDVELRCDPISGHTALYWYRQSLGQGLEFLIYFQGNSAPDKSGLPSDRFSAERTGGSVSTLTIQRTQQEDSAVYLCASSPDTSQETQYFGPGTRLLVL.

The chain carries TRBV12-3 or TRBV12-4 and TRBJ2-7, with TRBD1 matching 7 bases. V trimming: 3 bases; J trimming: 7 bases; junction bases outside the gene matches: 6. This CDR3 comprises 13 residues. The CDR3 loop is CASSFDRVREQYF. The CDR3, as DNA: TGTGCCAGCAGTTTCGACAGGGTGAGAGAGCAGTACTTC.

The chain is built from TRBV18 and TRBJ1-1; D not resolved. This CDR3 comprises 15 residues. Germline V lookup: CDR1 KGHSH, CDR2 LQKENI. The V end was cut by 6 bases, the J end by 5 bases, with 19 bases between. The CDR3 loop is CASSPIRGRDTEAFF. DNA for the CDR3: TGTGCCAGCTCTCCAATTCGGGGAAGGGATACTGAAGCTTTCTTT.

This clone appeared a few times. J is TRBJ2-5 and V is TRBV28; TRBD1 is a possible D gene (5 bases). The ends were cut back, 3 bases at V and 5 bases at J, with 13 bases in the middle. Germline values: CDR1 MDHEN, CDR2 SYDVKM. The CDR3 contains 14 residues. The CDR3, as DNA: TGTGCCAGCAGTTTGTGGGGCTCTGGGGAGACCCAGTACTTC. Translation: CASSLWGSGETQYF.

This chain connects TRBV6-6 to TRBJ2-1, with 10 bases matching TRBD2. Germline V gene data show CDR1 as MNHNY and CDR2 as SVGAGI (reference sequence). V was pared by 8 bases and J by 4 bases, with 8 bases of the junction left unmatched. The CDR3 extends over 15 amino acids. The CDR3 bases are TGTGCCAGCTCCTTCGGGACTAGCGATTACAATGAGCAGTTCTTC. Its translation: CASSFGTSDYNEQFF.

This clone appeared once. The genes are TRBV15 and TRBJ2-7; no firm D call. The CDR3 sequence is 12 residues long. The V and J ends lost 4 bases and 2 bases respectively, with 6 bases between them. Germline V gene data show CDR1 as LNHNV and CDR2 as YYDKDF (reference sequence). The CDR3 protein is CATSTLTYEQYF. The CDR3 region has the DNA TGTGCCACCAGCACGTTAACCTACGAGCAGTACTTC. Full variable domain (outside the CDR3, taken from reference TRBV15 and TRBJ2-7): DAMVIQNPRYQVTQFGKPVTLSCSQTLNHNVMYWYQQKSSQAPKLLFHYYDKDFNNEADTPDNFQSRRPNTSFCFLDIRSPGLGDTAMYLCATSTLTYEQYFGPGTRLTVT.

V is TRBV11-2 and J is TRBJ1-1; a possible D gene is TRBD1 (6 bases). Germline-derived CDR1 and CDR2 are SGHAT and FQNNGV. CDR3 length equals 13 residues. V was cut by 0 bases and J by 5 bases, with 7 bases left in between. The DNA of the CDR3 is TGTGCCAGCAGCTTAGACAGGGGAACTGAAGCTTTCTTT. This translates into CASSLDRGTEAFF.

This clone was seen only once. The rearrangement joins TRBV7-2 to TRBJ2-1, with D maybe TRBD2 (5 bases). CDR1 is SGHTA, CDR2 FQGNSA, per germline. V was cut by 8 bases and J by 7 bases, with 18 bases left in between. The CDR3 runs to 14 residues. The chain's CDR3 is CASRPEALRNEQFF. The CDR3 DNA is TGTGCCAGCCGCCCGGAGGCGCTTAGAAATGAGCAGTTCTTC.